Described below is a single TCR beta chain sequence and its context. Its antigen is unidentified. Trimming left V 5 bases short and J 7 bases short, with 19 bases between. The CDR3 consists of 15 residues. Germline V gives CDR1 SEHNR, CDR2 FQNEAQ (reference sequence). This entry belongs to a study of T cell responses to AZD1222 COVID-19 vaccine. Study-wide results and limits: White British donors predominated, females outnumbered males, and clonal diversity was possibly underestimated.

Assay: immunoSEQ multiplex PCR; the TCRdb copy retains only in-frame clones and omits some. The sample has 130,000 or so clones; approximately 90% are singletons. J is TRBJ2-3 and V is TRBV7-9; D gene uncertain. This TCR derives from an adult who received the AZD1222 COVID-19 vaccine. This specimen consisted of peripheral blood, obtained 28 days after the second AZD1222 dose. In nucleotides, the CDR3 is TGTGCCAGCAGCGCCGTCGGACCGTTAGGAAATACGCAGTATTTT. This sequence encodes CASSAVGPLGNTQYF.